Presented here are 16 T cell receptor beta chains from one specimen sequenced in a study of blood T cells in healthy people across ages. For the second PCR, which ran for about 7 to 11 cycles, a sample-barcoded 5' primer and a J-beta primer mix were used. TCRdb ran MiXCR on the 5' RACE reads and lists one entry per CDR3 protein. Counted here are roughly 1,000,000 distinct CDR3 sequences, 20% to 25% occurring once; the ten biggest clones make up less than 0.85%. These data were likewise used in another study, on T cells of mothers and their children.

The sequencing sample was made of blood. Every receptor here comes from a girl aged 2-10 years in good health.

The V gene is TRBV6-5, the J gene TRBJ2-1; either TRBD1 or TRBD2 may fit D (5 bases each). Near its end, the DNA agrees better with TRBJ2-7, so the J call may be wrong. Germline V CDR1 and CDR2: MNHEY, SVGAGI. This CDR3 is built from 14 residues. CDR3 nucleotides: TGTGCCAGCAGTCCCTACTATGGGGGCTACGAGCAGTACTTC. Translated: CASSPYYGGYEQYF.

This clonotype was detected only a few times. The chain uses TRBV7-2 and TRBJ1-1; D gene uncertain. CDR1 and CDR2 from the germline V gene are SGHTA and FQGNSA. V was cut by 2 bases and J by 1 base, with 8 bases left in between. The CDR3 is 14 amino acids. The CDR3 reads CASSLTGWNTEAFF. DNA of the CDR3: TGTGCCAGCAGCTTAACGGGATGGAACACTGAAGCTTTCTTT.

The chain links TRBV7-2 to TRBJ2-1; D ambiguous. V was trimmed by 5 bases and J by 2 bases, leaving 7 bases between them. The CDR3 contains 13 residues. CDR1 is SGHTA and CDR2 is FQGNSA in the germline V gene. The CDR3: CASSQTTYNEQFF. In DNA form, the CDR3 reads TGTGCCAGCAGCCAGACCACCTACAATGAGCAGTTCTTC. Full variable domain (remainder filled in from reference TRBV7-2 and TRBJ2-1): GAGVSQSPSNKVTEKGKDVELRCDPISGHTALYWYRQSLGQGLEFLIYFQGNSAPDKSGLPSDRFSAERTGGSVSTLTIQRTQQEDSAVYLCASSQTTYNEQFFGPGTRLTVL.

This clonotype was observed a few times. The chain recombines TRBV7-9 with TRBJ2-1, with D possibly being TRBD1 or TRBD2 (5 bases each). CDR1 and CDR2 (germline): SEHNR, FQNEAQ (reference sequence). The CDR3 has 12 residues. Trimming shortened V by 8 bases and J by 9 bases, and 14 bases separated the two germline ends. CDR3 region: CASGRLGGEQFF. Written as DNA, the CDR3 is TGTGCCAGCGGCCGACTTGGGGGTGAGCAGTTCTTC.

This clonotype was recorded a few times. The V and J genes are TRBV6-2 or TRBV6-3 and TRBJ2-7; a weak D match, TRBD1 (6 bases). The CDR3 totals 14 residues. V was pared by 6 bases and J by 0 bases, with 12 bases between. Looked up from germline, CDR1 is MNHEY and CDR2 is SVGEGT. The CDR3 DNA reads as TGTGCCAGCAGGAAAGGGGGAAACTCCTACGAGCAGTACTTC. As protein: CASRKGGNSYEQYF.

The V and J genes are TRBV12-3 or TRBV12-4 and TRBJ1-2; 8 bases are shared with TRBD1. There are 14 residues in the CDR3. V was pared by 6 bases and J by 2 bases, with 5 bases of the junction left unmatched. CDR3 DNA sequence: TGTGCCAGCAGAGTACAGGGGGGGAACTATGGCTACACCTTC. It specifies CASRVQGGNYGYTF.

This clonotype occurred a few times. This chain links TRBV5-1 with TRBJ2-1, with 7 bases that match TRBD1. The CDR3 has 13 residues. CDR1 and CDR2 (germline): SGHRS, YFSETQ. Unmatched junction bases numbered 13, after V lost 4 bases and J lost 15 bases. The CDR3 region has the DNA TGCGCCAGCAGCACCCAAGACAGGGATCGTCCGTTCTTC. Its translation is CASSTQDRDRPFF.

This clonotype was picked up a small number of times. The chain joins TRBV20-1 to TRBJ2-7, with D possibly matching TRBD1 (6 bases). From germline, CDR1 is DFQATT and CDR2 SNEGSKA (reference sequence). The CDR3 has 11 amino acids. Trimming removed 7 bases from V and 7 bases from J, with 14 bases in between. The CDR3 DNA follows: TGCAGTGTGTTCAGGGGCGGGGAGCAGTACTTC. It translates to CSVFRGGEQYF.

The chain combines TRBV9 with TRBJ2-3; D gene uncertain. This CDR3 contains 15 residues. The germline gives CDR1 SGDLS, CDR2 YYNGEE. The germline V and J ends were trimmed by 3 bases and 0 bases, with 11 bases remaining between them. In DNA, the CDR3 is TGTGCCAGCAGCGCCTACACCACTAGCACAGATACGCAGTATTTT. As protein: CASSAYTTSTDTQYF.

In its sample, this clonotype was seen a few times. This sequence joins TRBV20-1 and TRBJ2-5; D uncertain. The V gene's germline CDR1 is DFQATT and CDR2 SNEGSKA (reference sequence). There are 13 residues in the CDR3. Trimming removed 6 bases from V and 5 bases from J, with 16 bases in between. The CDR3 sequence: CSAPDSLSETQYF. The CDR3 DNA reads TGCAGTGCCCCGGATAGCCTGTCGGAGACCCAGTACTTC.

This clonotype appeared a few times. The V and J genes are TRBV7-3 and TRBJ2-5; no firm D call. The CDR3 loop spans 13 amino acids. Germline CDR1 SGHTA, CDR2 FQGTGA. Trimming took 5 bases from V and 1 from J, leaving 8 bases between them. The CDR3 DNA is TGTGCCAGCAGCCGGGCCCTCCAAGAGACCCAGTACTTC. The encoded protein is CASSRALQETQYF.

The sample holds many counts of this clonotype. The chain links TRBV7-9 to TRBJ2-7; D ambiguous. CDR3 length equals 13 residues. Trimming pared 4 bases from V and 3 bases from J, leaving 10 bases between. Germline lookup yields CDR1 SEHNR and CDR2 FQNEAQ (reference sequence). CDR3 sequence reads: CASSSGVNYEQYF. The CDR3 region has the DNA TGTGCCAGCAGCTCTGGGGTTAACTACGAGCAGTACTTC.

This clonotype was found a few times. The chain links TRBV6-2 or TRBV6-3 to TRBJ2-2; D possibly corresponds to TRBD2 (5 bases). Germline CDR1 is MNHEY and CDR2 is SVGEGT. Trimming removed 8 bases at V and 6 bases at J, with 19 bases between. The CDR3 contains 15 residues. CDR3 residues: CASGSLVSFPGELFF. The CDR3 region has the DNA TGTGCCAGCGGCTCACTAGTGTCGTTTCCCGGGGAGCTGTTTTTT.

With respect to this clonotype: A read error may produce the germline difference seen at one junction end. The chain has TRBV6-2 or TRBV6-3 and TRBJ2-7; 9 nucleotides line up with TRBD1. Germline loops: CDR1 MNHEY, CDR2 SVGEGT. CDR3 length equals 14 residues. CDR3 sequence reads: CASQDRGPSGEQHF. The CDR3 DNA follows: TGTGCCAGCCAGGACAGGGGACCTTCGGGAGAGCAGCACTTC.

In the case of this clonotype: At one boundary the junction diverges from the germline segment, which might be a read error. The J gene is TRBJ1-4, the V gene TRBV6-9; D unclear. Per germline, CDR1 MNHGY and CDR2 SVAAGI. This CDR3 is built from 15 residues. The DNA of the CDR3 is TGCGCCAGCAGTTATTTGGGTAGGAGGAGAGAAAAACTGTTTTTT. It translates to CASSYLGRRREKLFF.

This clonotype was seen a few times. This chain uses TRBV4-2 with TRBJ1-1, with D perhaps matching TRBD1 (5 bases). Germline V CDR1 and CDR2: LGHNA, YNFKEQ. The CDR3 is made up of 14 amino acids. V was pared by 2 bases and J by 1 base, with 8 bases between. Here the CDR3 reads CASSQPQGNTEAFF. CDR3 nucleotides: TGTGCCAGCAGCCAACCTCAGGGGAACACTGAAGCTTTCTTT.